This TCR beta chain is drawn from a study of control samples from healthy donors and cancer patients. Profiled with immunoSEQ multiplex PCR; TCRdb holds only in-frame clones, not every one. The sample records around 150,000 clones, 89% being singletons. Sequencing input: blood. The sequence was collected from a young man in good health.

The CDR3 DNA reads TGTGCCAGCAGTTACCGATCCCCGGCGCGCGAGCAGTACTTC. Encoded protein: CASSYRSPAREQYF. V and J are TRBV6-2 or TRBV6-3 and TRBJ2-7; D gene uncertain. CDR1 and CDR2 (germline): MNHEY, SVGEGT. This CDR3 region has 14 residues. Deletions cut 2 bases from V and 6 bases from J, with 14 bases between.